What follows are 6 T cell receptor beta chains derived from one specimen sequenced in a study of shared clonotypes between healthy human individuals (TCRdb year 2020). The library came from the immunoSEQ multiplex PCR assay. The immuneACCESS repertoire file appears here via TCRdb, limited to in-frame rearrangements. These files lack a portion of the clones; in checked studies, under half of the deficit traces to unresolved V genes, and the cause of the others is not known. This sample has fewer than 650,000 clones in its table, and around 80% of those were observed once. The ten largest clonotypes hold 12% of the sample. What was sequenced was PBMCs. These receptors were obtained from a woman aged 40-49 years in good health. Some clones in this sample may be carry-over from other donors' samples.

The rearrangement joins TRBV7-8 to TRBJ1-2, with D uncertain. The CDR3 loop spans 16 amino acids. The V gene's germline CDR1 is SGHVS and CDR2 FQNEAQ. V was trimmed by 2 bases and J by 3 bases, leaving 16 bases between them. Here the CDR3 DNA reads TGTGCCAGCAGCTTATCCGTGGGAAACCGGGACTATGGCTACACCTTC. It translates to CASSLSVGNRDYGYTF. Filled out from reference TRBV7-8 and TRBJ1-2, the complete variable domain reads GAGVSQSPRYKVAKRGQDVALRCDPISGHVSLFWYQQALGQGPEFLTYFQNEAQLDKSGLPSDRFFAERPEGSVSTLKIQRTQQEDSAVYLCASSLSVGNRDYGYTFGSGTRLTVV.

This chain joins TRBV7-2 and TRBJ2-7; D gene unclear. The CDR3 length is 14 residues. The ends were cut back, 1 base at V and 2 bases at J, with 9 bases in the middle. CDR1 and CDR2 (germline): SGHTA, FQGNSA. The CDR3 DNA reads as TGTGCCAGCAGCTTAGTGGCCTCCACCTACGAGCAGTACTTC. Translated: CASSLVASTYEQYF. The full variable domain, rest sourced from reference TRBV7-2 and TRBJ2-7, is GAGVSQSPSNKVTEKGKDVELRCDPISGHTALYWYRQSLGQGLEFLIYFQGNSAPDKSGLPSDRFSAERTGGSVSTLTIQRTQQEDSAVYLCASSLVASTYEQYFGPGTRLTVT.

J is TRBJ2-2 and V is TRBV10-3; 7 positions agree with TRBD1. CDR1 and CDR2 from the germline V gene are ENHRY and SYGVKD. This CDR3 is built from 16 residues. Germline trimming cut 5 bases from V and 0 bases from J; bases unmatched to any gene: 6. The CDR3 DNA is TGTGCCATCAGTTTACCGGGACAGCCGAACACCGGGGAGCTGTTTTTT. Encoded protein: CAISLPGQPNTGELFF.

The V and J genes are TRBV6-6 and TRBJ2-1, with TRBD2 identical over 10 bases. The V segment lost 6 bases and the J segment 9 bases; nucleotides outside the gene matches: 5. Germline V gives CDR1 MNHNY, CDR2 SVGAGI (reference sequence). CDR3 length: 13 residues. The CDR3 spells CASSASGSLEQFF. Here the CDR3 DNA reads TGTGCCAGCAGCGCTAGCGGGAGTCTTGAGCAGTTCTTC.

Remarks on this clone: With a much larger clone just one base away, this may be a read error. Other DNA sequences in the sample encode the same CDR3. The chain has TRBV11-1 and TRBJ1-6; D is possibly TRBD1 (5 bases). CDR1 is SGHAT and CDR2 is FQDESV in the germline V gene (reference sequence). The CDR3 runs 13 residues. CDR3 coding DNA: TGTGCCAGCAGCTTGGTTGGGGCTTCACCCCTCCACTTC. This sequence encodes CASSLVGASPLHF.

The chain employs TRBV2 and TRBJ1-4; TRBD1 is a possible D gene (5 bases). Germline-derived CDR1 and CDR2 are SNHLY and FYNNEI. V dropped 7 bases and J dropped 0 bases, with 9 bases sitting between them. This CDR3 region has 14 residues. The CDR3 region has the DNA TGTGCCAGCAATCGGGGCCCAACTAATGAAAAACTGTTTTTT. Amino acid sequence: CASNRGPTNEKLFF.